A selection of T cell receptor beta chains follows, all from one sample in a study of Ad26.COV2.S vaccination and SARS-CoV-2 variants. Sequencing was performed with immunoSEQ multiplex PCR; in TCRdb, only in-frame clones are kept and a portion is missing. This repertoire shows 300,000 to 350,000 clones, about 85% found once; its top ten account for approximately 2.1%. The material sequenced was peripheral blood, taken in a trial of Ad26.COV2.S vaccine versus placebo. The receptors originated from a person aged 18-65 years who received the Ad26.COV2.S COVID-19 vaccine or a placebo. The CDR3 runs from the conserved cysteine through the conserved F or W. A D gene is named only where the DNA matches it firmly. Where a row states a size, it is once, few, many or the class of an expanded clone; other rows omit it.

CDR3 protein,CDR3 DNA,V gene,J gene,D gene,clone size
CASSSDRAGYTF,TGTGCCAGCAGTTCCGACAGGGCAGGCTACACCTTC,TRBV28,TRBJ1-2,TRBD1,-
CASSQRGVSNQPQHF,TGTGCCAGCAGCCAAAGGGGGGTGAGCAATCAGCCCCAGCATTTT,TRBV3-1/TRBV3-2,TRBJ1-5,-,-
CASSQLNTEAFF,TGTGCCAGCAGCCAGTTGAACACTGAAGCTTTCTTT,TRBV3-1/TRBV3-2,TRBJ1-1,-,-
CASSRATPNTEAFF,TGTGCCAGCAGCCGAGCGACACCCAACACTGAAGCTTTCTTT,TRBV7-9,TRBJ1-1,-,-
CASSQSGASSGNTIYF,TGTGCCAGCAGCCAATCGGGCGCATCCTCTGGAAACACCATATATTTT,TRBV16,TRBJ1-3,-,-
CASSYADRNGYTF,TGTGCCAGCAGTTACGCCGACAGAAATGGCTACACCTTC,TRBV6-5,TRBJ1-2,-,-
CASSSLRFPYEQYF,TGTGCCAGTAGTAGCCTCCGTTTCCCCTACGAGCAGTACTTC,TRBV19,TRBJ2-7,-,-
CASNQDFDGYTF,TGTGCCAGCAATCAGGACTTTGATGGCTACACCTTC,TRBV2,TRBJ1-2,-,-
CATYRGHNQPQHF,TGTGCCACCTACAGGGGTCACAATCAGCCCCAGCATTTT,TRBV6-5,TRBJ1-5,TRBD1,-
CASSELGEAGELFF,TGTGCCAGCAGTGAATTGGGCGAGGCCGGGGAGCTGTTTTTT,TRBV6-1,TRBJ2-2,-,-
CASSPETGLRGTDTQYF,TGTGCCAGCTCACCGGAGACGGGACTTAGGGGCACAGATACGCAGTATTTT,TRBV18,TRBJ2-3,-,-
CASSPGRGTYEQYF,TGTGCCAGCTCACCAGGTAGGGGAACCTACGAGCAGTACTTC,TRBV18,TRBJ2-7,-,-
CASSRGQGIAGELFF,TGTGCCAGCAGCCGGGGACAGGGGATAGCCGGGGAGCTGTTTTTT,TRBV7-9,TRBJ2-2,TRBD1,-
CASSQEPTASSYNSPLHF,TGCGCCAGCAGCCAAGAACCGACAGCGAGCTCCTATAATTCACCCCTCCACTTT,TRBV4-1,TRBJ1-6,-,-
CASSEGYSNQPQHF,TGTGCCAGCAGTGAAGGTTATAGCAATCAGCCCCAGCATTTT,TRBV6-1,TRBJ1-5,-,-
CASSSRTGSFSYEQYF,TGTGCCAGCAGCTCTCGGACAGGGTCCTTCTCCTACGAGCAGTACTTC,TRBV7-2,TRBJ2-7,TRBD1,-
CASSLRTGDQPQHF,TGTGCCAGCAGCCTAAGGACAGGGGACCAGCCCCAGCATTTT,TRBV7-9,TRBJ1-5,TRBD1,-
CASSLYMILGPGANVLTF,TGTGCCAGCAGTTTATATATGATTTTGGGGCCTGGGGCCAACGTCCTGACTTTC,TRBV28,TRBJ2-6,-,-
CASSGGPNRNTGELFF,TGCGCCAGCAGTGGGGGACCAAACCGGAACACCGGGGAGCTGTTTTTT,TRBV10-2,TRBJ2-2,-,few
CASSLGHPGRYF,TGCGCCAGCAGCTTGGGACACCCGGGGAGGTACTTC,TRBV5-1,TRBJ2-7,-,-
CASTLYGGQTKNIQYF,TGTGCCAGCACCTTATACGGGGGTCAAACCAAAAACATTCAGTACTTC,TRBV28,TRBJ2-4,-,-
CASSRRGAYEQYF,TGTGCCAGCAGCCGGAGAGGGGCCTACGAGCAGTACTTC,TRBV7-6,TRBJ2-7,-,-
CASSRMDTAYEQYF,TGTGCCAGCAGCCGAATGGACACCGCCTACGAGCAGTACTTC,TRBV6-5,TRBJ2-7,-,-
CASSPPGGYQPQHF,TGTGCCAGCAGCCCCCCGGGGGGCTATCAGCCCCAGCATTTT,TRBV28,TRBJ1-5,-,-
CASSPGPRTEAFF,TGTGCCAGCAGCCCCGGACCAAGGACTGAAGCTTTCTTT,TRBV7-3,TRBJ1-1,-,-
CASSEWSRAYGYTF,TGTGCCAGCAGTGAATGGAGCAGGGCCTATGGCTACACCTTC,TRBV25-1,TRBJ1-2,-,-
CASSFTGYRITEAFF,TGTGCCAGCAGTTTCACGGGGTATCGTATCACTGAAGCTTTCTTT,TRBV28,TRBJ1-1,-,once
CASSVGTGAKNIQYF,TGTGCCAGCAGCGTAGGGACAGGGGCCAAAAACATTCAGTACTTC,TRBV9,TRBJ2-4,TRBD1,-
CSVSQGRWGTEAFF,TGCAGCGTTTCCCAGGGGCGCTGGGGCACTGAAGCTTTCTTT,TRBV29-1,TRBJ1-1,-,-
CASTGLVAGGRYEQYF,TGTGCCAGCACTGGGTTGGTAGCGGGGGGTAGGTACGAGCAGTACTTC,TRBV2,TRBJ2-7,TRBD2,-
CASSLFQGTAEAFF,TGTGCCAGCAGCTTATTCCAGGGGACCGCTGAAGCTTTCTTT,TRBV7-3,TRBJ1-1,-,-
CASSNRDSSYEQYF,TGTGCCAGTAGTAACCGGGACAGCTCCTACGAGCAGTACTTC,TRBV19,TRBJ2-7,TRBD1,once
CASTGGQLSGANVLTF,TGTGCCAGCACCGGGGGGCAACTCTCTGGGGCCAACGTCCTGACTTTC,TRBV25-1,TRBJ2-6,-,-
CASKDDSGFYGYTF,TGTGCCAGCAAGGACGACAGTGGATTCTATGGCTACACCTTC,TRBV27,TRBJ1-2,-,-
CASSRSGGADTQYF,TGTGCCAGCAGCAGAAGCGGGGGGGCAGATACGCAGTATTTT,TRBV9,TRBJ2-3,TRBD2,-
CASSLGQGAGQPQHF,TGTGCCAGCAGCTTGGGGCAGGGGGCGGGTCAGCCCCAGCATTTT,TRBV7-9,TRBJ1-5,TRBD1,-
CASRDRQGSYEQYF,TGTGCCAGCAGGGATCGACAGGGGTCCTACGAGCAGTACTTC,TRBV5-4,TRBJ2-7,TRBD1,-
CASSIDGRYNEQFF,TGTGCCAGTAGTATAGATGGGAGATACAATGAGCAGTTCTTC,TRBV19,TRBJ2-1,-,-
CASSLEGLGAAGYEQYF,TGTGCCAGCAGCTTAGAAGGACTGGGGGCTGCAGGGTACGAGCAGTACTTC,TRBV11-3,TRBJ2-7,-,-
CASRTYGQLLSNQPQHF,TGTGCCAGCAGAACGTACGGACAGTTACTTAGCAATCAGCCCCAGCATTTT,TRBV28,TRBJ1-5,-,-